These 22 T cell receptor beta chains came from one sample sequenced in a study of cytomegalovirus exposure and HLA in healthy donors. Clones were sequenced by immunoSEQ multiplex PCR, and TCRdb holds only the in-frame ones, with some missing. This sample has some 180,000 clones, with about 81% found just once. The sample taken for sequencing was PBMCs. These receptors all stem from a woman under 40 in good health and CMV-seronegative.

The DNA of the CDR3 is TGCAGCGTTGCACCGACAGCGAACACTGAAGCTTTCTTT. It is translated as CSVAPTANTEAFF. V and J are TRBV29-1 and TRBJ1-1, with TRBD1 as a possible D gene (5 bases). CDR1 is SQVTM and CDR2 is ANQGSEA in the germline V gene. The CDR3 extends over 13 amino acids. The germline V and J ends were trimmed by 4 bases and 1 base, with 10 bases remaining between them.

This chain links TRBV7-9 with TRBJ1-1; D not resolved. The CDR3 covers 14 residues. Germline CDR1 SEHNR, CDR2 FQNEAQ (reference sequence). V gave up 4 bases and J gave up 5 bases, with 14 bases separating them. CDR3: CASSSVGSMTEAFF. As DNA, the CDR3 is TGTGCCAGCAGCTCAGTAGGGAGTATGACTGAAGCTTTCTTT.

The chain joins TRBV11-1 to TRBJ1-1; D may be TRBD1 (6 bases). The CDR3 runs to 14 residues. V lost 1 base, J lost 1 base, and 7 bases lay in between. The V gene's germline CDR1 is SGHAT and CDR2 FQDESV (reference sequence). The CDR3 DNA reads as TGTGCCAGCAGCTTAGGGACAGAGAACACTGAAGCTTTCTTT. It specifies CASSLGTENTEAFF.

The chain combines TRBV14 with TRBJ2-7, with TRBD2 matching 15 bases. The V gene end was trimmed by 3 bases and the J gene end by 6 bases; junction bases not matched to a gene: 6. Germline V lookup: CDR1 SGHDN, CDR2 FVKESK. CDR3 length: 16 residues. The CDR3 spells CASSQGLAGGSREQYF. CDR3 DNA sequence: TGTGCCAGCAGCCAGGGACTAGCGGGGGGTTCCCGCGAGCAGTACTTC. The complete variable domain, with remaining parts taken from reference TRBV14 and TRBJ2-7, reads EAGVTQFPSHSVIEKGQTVTLRCDPISGHDNLYWYRRVMGKEIKFLLHFVKESKQDESGMPNNRFLAERTGGTYSTLKVQPAELEDSGVYFCASSQGLAGGSREQYFGPGTRLTVT.

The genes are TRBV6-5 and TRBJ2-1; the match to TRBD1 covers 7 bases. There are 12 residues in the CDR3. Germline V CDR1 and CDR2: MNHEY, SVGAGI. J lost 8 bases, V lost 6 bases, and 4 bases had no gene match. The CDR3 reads CASRTTGDEQFF. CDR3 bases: TGTGCCAGCAGAACAACAGGGGATGAGCAGTTCTTC.

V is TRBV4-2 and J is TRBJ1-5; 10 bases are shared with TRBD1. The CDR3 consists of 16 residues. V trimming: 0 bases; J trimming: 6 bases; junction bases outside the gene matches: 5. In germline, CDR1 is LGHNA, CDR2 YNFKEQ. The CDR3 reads CASSQEGTGDFQPQHF. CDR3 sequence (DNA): TGTGCCAGCAGCCAAGAAGGGACAGGGGATTTTCAGCCCCAGCATTTT.

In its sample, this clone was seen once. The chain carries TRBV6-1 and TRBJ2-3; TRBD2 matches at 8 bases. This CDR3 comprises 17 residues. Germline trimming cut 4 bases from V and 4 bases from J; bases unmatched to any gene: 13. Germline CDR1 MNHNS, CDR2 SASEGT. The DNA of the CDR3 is TGTGCCAGCAGTGTCGCTGGAAGCGGGAGTGGTGCAGATACGCAGTATTTT. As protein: CASSVAGSGSGADTQYF.

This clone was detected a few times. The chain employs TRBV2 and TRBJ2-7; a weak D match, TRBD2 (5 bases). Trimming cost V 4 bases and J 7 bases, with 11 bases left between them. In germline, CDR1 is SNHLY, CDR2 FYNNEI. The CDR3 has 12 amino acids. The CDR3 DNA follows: TGTGCCAGCAGTGGGACTTCCCGGGAGCAGTACTTC. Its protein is CASSGTSREQYF.

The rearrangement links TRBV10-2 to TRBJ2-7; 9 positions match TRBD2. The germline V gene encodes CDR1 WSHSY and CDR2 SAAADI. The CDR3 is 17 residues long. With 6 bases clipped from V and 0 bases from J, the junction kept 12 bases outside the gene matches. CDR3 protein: CASRSDPGLAYSYEQYF. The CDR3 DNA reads TGCGCCAGCAGATCCGACCCGGGACTAGCTTACTCCTACGAGCAGTACTTC.

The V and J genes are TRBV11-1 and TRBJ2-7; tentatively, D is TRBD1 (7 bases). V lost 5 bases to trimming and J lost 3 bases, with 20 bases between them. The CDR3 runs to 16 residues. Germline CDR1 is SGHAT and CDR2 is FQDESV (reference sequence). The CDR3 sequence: CASSPGGAGGLYEQYF. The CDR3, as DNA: TGTGCCAGCAGCCCAGGGGGAGCAGGGGGGCTCTACGAGCAGTACTTC.

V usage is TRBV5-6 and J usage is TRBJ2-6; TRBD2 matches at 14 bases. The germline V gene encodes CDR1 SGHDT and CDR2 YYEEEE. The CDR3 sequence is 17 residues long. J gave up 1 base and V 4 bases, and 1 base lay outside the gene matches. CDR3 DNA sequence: TGTGCCAGCAGCGGGACTAGCGGGGGATCTGGGGCCAACGTCCTGACTTTC. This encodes CASSGTSGGSGANVLTF.

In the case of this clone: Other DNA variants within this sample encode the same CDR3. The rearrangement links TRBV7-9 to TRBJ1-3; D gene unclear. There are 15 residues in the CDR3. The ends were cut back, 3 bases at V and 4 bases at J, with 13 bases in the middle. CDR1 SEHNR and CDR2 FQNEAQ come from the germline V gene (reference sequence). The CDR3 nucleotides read TGTGCCAGCAGCTTTAAGGGAGCCACCGGAAACACCATATATTTT. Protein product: CASSFKGATGNTIYF. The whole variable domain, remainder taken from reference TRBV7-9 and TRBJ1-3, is DTGVSQNPRHKITKRGQNVTFRCDPISEHNRLYWYRQTLGQGPEFLTYFQNEAQLEKSRLLSDRFSAERPKGSFSTLEIQRTEQGDSAMYLCASSFKGATGNTIYFGEGSWLTVV.

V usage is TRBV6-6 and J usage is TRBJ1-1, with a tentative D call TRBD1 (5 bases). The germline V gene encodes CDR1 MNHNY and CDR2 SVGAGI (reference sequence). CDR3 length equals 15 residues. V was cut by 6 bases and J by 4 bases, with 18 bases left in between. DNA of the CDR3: TGTGCCAGCAGCCACGAAAGCTCGGGGGGCACTGAAGCTTTCTTT. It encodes CASSHESSGGTEAFF.

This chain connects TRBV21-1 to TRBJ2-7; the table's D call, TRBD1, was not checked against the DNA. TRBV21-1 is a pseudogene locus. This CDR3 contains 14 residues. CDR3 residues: CASSKAGTGYEQYF. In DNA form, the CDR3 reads TGTGCCAGCAGCAAAGCCGGGACAGGCTACGAGCAGTACTTC.

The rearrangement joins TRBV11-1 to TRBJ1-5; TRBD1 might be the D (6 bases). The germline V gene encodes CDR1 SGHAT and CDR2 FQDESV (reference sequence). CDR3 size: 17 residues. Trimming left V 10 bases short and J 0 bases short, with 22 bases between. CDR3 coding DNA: TGTGCCAACCATTGGGGGCAGGGTGTGTATAGCAATCAGCCCCAGCATTTT. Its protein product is CANHWGQGVYSNQPQHF.

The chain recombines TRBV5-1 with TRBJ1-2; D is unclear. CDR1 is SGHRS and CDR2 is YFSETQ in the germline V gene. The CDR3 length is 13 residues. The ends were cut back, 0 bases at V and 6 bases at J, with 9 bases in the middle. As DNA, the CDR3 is TGCGCCAGCAGCTTGGCTCTTGGGCATGGCTACACCTTC. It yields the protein CASSLALGHGYTF.

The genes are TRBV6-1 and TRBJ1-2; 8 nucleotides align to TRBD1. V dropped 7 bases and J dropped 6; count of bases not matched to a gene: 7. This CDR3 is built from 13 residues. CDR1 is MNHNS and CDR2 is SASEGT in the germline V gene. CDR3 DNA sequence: TGTGCCAGCACCCAGGGGGCTGGCGATGGCTACACCTTC. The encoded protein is CASTQGAGDGYTF.

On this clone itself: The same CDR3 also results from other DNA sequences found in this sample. The CDR3 here is CASSPDRNYGYTF. In nucleotides, the CDR3 is TGTGCCAGCAGTCCCGACAGGAACTATGGCTACACCTTC. This sequence joins TRBV6-5 and TRBJ1-2, with D maybe TRBD1 (6 bases). Germline assignment: CDR1 MNHEY and CDR2 SVGAGI. Between the trimmed V and J ends, which lost 5 bases and 2 bases, there was a span of 9 bases. The CDR3 loop spans 13 amino acids.

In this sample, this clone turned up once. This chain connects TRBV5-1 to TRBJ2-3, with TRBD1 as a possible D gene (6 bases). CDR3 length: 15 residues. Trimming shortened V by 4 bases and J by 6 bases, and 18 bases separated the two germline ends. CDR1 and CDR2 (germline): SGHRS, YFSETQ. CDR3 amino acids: CASSPRPARGDTQYF. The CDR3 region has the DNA TGCGCCAGCAGCCCTAGACCCGCGAGGGGGGATACGCAGTATTTT.

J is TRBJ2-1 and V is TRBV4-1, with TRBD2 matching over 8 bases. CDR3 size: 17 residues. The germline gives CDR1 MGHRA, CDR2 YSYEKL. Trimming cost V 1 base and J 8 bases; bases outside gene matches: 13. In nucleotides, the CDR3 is TGCGCCAGCAGCCAAGTCAGAGCGGCGGGGGGTAGGGATGAGCAGTTCTTC. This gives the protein CASSQVRAAGGRDEQFF.

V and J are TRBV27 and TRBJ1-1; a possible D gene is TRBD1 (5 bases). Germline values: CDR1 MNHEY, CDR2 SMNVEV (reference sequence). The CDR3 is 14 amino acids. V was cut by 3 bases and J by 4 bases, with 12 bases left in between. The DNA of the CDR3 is TGTGCCAGCAGTTTGCGGCAGGGCGTCACTGAAGCTTTCTTT. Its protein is CASSLRQGVTEAFF.

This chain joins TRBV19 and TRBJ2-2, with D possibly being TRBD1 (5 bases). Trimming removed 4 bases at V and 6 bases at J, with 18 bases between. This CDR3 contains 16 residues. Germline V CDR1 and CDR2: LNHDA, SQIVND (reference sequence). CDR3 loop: CASSSGARARSGELFF. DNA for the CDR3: TGTGCCAGTAGTAGTGGGGCCAGGGCTCGGTCCGGGGAGCTGTTTTTT.